A selection of T cell receptor beta chains follows, all from one sample in a study of PD-L1 blockade in urothelial cancer. Data came from immunoSEQ multiplex PCR; TCRdb stores just in-frame clones and leaves some out. The sample consists of 55,000 to 85,000 clones, about 89% of them appearing once. Specimen: PBMCs, collected around atezolizumab (anti-PD-L1) treatment. These receptors came from a man in his 60s with urothelial cancer. The CDR3 runs from the conserved cysteine through the conserved F or W. Where a row states a size, it is once, few, many or the class of an expanded clone; other rows omit it.

j_call v_call clone_size cdr3_aa
TRBJ1-3 TRBV18 NA CASSPEGISGNTIYF
TRBJ1-2 TRBV28 NA CASSATGTDYSYGYTF
TRBJ2-1 TRBV29-1 NA CSGGQAYNEQFF
TRBJ1-1 TRBV7-9 NA CASSPGTATSGNTEAFF
TRBJ2-5 TRBV27 NA CASSPRRISQETQYF
TRBJ1-3 TRBV9 NA CASSVEGRTGLSGNTIYF
TRBJ1-1 TRBV10-3 once CAISGGQGDTEAFF
TRBJ2-3 TRBV5-8 NA CASSLGDSHTDTQYF
TRBJ2-1 TRBV7-9 NA CASSLAGRGGAGNEQFF
TRBJ2-7 TRBV30 NA CAWSPLGGTHSYEQYF
TRBJ2-5 TRBV19 NA CASSIGIKHETQYF
TRBJ1-2 TRBV19 NA CASRTTAIYGYTF
TRBJ2-7 TRBV6-6 NA CASGGASYEQYF
TRBJ1-1 TRBV5-4 NA CASSDRVNTEAFF
TRBJ2-7 TRBV4-1 once CASSQEVGLPVYEQYF
TRBJ2-2 TRBV14 NA CASSQRTGELGTGELFF
TRBJ2-3 TRBV5-1 NA CASSRTRMEDTQYF
TRBJ2-7 TRBV6-5 NA CASSYRGQGSHEQYF
TRBJ1-1 TRBV5-4 NA CASSSGQGVEAFF
TRBJ2-1 TRBV5-1 once CASSFQTDSRSYNEQFF
TRBJ1-1 TRBV5-1 NA CASSSTRTALSTEAFF
TRBJ2-7 TRBV5-4 once CASSLAGTGIYEQYF
TRBJ1-2 TRBV7-9 NA CASSDQTGGNYGYTF
TRBJ2-7 TRBV4-3 NA CASSQEAYRGALGEQYF
TRBJ1-3 TRBV18 NA CASSRGTGVSGNTIYF
TRBJ1-2 TRBV5-1 NA CASRPTGGSYGYTF
TRBJ1-5 TRBV19 NA CASRDRGTSNQPQHF
TRBJ1-2 TRBV7-9 NA CASSLASGYTF
TRBJ2-4 TRBV19 NA CASTMTRGQSVNIQYF
TRBJ2-7 TRBV19 NA CASSIRASGSSYEQYF
TRBJ2-7 TRBV5-4 NA CASSPDRDRDF
TRBJ2-7 TRBV4-1 NA CASSPSASGSYEQYF
TRBJ2-3 TRBV7-2 NA CASSFWTAATDTQYF
TRBJ1-4 TRBV5-1 NA CASRGGGTNNEKLFF
TRBJ2-7 TRBV21-1 NA CASSKCEGARYEQYF
TRBJ1-5 TRBV7-9 NA CASSPDTNQPQHF
TRBJ1-1 TRBV19 NA CASSKGTGTEAFF
TRBJ2-2 TRBV27 NA CASGRQGYTGELFF
TRBJ1-1 TRBV6-1 NA CASKRVMNTEAFF
TRBJ1-4 TRBV7-8 NA CASSLEARRNEKLFF
TRBJ1-6 TRBV7-9 NA CASSLLRVNSPLHF
TRBJ1-3 TRBV5-1 NA CASSPTGSSGNTIYF
TRBJ2-7 TRBV5-1 NA CASSFQDSTYERYF
TRBJ1-1 TRBV6-1 NA CASSERETGGSEAFF
TRBJ1-2 TRBV6-5 NA CASKIMTGYGYTF
TRBJ2-3 TRBV10-3 NA CAISVLAGADTQYF
TRBJ1-3 TRBV7-2 NA CASSLEIGGKTGNTIYF
TRBJ2-2 TRBV27 NA CASSFKGAVGLAKVGELFF
TRBJ2-3 TRBV5-5 NA CASSLSGQPDTQYF
TRBJ1-2 TRBV7-2 once CASSSGTGSGYTF
TRBJ2-5 TRBV19 NA CASSISGEETQYF
TRBJ1-5 TRBV6-1 NA CASSDRDRGLQPQHF
TRBJ1-1 TRBV5-1 once CASSLGSETGAFF
TRBJ1-1 TRBV25-1 NA CASSEYGADSYTEAFF
TRBJ2-7 TRBV7-2 NA CASSSRTSGGIYEQYF
TRBJ2-1 TRBV5-1 NA CASSLDFSEQFF
TRBJ2-4 TRBV11-2 NA CASSSRTGEYIQYF
TRBJ1-2 TRBV6-4 NA CASSSGDRGLGGYTF
TRBJ1-2 TRBV30 NA CAWSVNGPTNYGYTF
TRBJ2-7 TRBV5-6 NA CASRRGGGEQYF